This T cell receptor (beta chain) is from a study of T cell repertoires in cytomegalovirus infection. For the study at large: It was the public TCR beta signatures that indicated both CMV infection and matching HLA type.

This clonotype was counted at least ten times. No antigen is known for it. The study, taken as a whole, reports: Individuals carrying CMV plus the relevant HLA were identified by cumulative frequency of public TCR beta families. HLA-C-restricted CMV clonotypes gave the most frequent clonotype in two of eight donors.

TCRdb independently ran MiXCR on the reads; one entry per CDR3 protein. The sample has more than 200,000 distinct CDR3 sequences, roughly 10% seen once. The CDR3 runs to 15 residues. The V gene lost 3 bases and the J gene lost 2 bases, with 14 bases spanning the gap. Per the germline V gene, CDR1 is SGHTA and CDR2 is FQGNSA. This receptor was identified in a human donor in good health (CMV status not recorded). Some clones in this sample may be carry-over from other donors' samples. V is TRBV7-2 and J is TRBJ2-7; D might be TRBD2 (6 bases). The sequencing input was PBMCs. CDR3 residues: CASSFSAGTTYEQYF. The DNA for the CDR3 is TGTGCCAGCAGCTTTAGCGCGGGAACTACCTACGAGCAGTACTTC.